The entry below gives a single TCR beta chain sequence along with its context. Its antigen is still unknown. Base qualities are missing; no much larger clone stands one base away. The data stem from a study of T cell responses to AZD1222 COVID-19 vaccine (dated by TCRdb to the early 2020s). Study-level background: A total of 233 trial participants underwent TCR sequencing, of whom approximately 200 had received two doses of AZD1222 and around 25 had received two doses of the MenACWY control vaccine. Trial participants were enrolled by age into 18-55, 56-69 and 70-plus year subgroups, with around 140, 26 and 57 TCR-sequenced participants respectively. Study-level results and caveats: Reportedly, close to half of the unique spike-specific TCRs recognized epitopes lying outside the regions that are mutated in the B.1.351 and B.1.1.7 variants. Because no samples from the day 14 peak response were available, repertoires could be characterized only after the peak T cell response. Participants were mostly white British, with more females than males. The authors suggested clonal diversity may have been underestimated. After two AZD1222 doses, both the breadth and the depth of spike-specific TCRs were significantly higher than at day 0 and than in MenACWY recipients. Only five or six AZD1222 recipients were SARS-CoV-2 seropositive at baseline, limiting conclusions about previously exposed vaccinees. CD4 TCRs associated with the vaccine covered the entire spike protein, and the dominant responses were in regions 160-218 and 743-854. The 56-69-year group was small, and its depth increase did not reach significance, likely because of low power.

Trimming leaves V shorter by 5 bases and J shorter by 1 base, with the junction holding 10 bases beyond the gene matches. Spanning cysteine to phenylalanine, the CDR3 consists of 16 amino acids. Kept here is only the CDR3 DNA, which spans 48 bases and is read in frame from base 1. Via the germline V gene (reference sequence), CDR1 is SGHKS and CDR2 YYEKEE. The CDR3 regions of human TCRbeta chains were analyzed by immunosequencing. The study's own analysis went as follows. TCRs in the repertoires were compared against a reference library of SARS-CoV-2-specific TCRs that had been generated with the MIRA antigen-specificity platform. Breadth was defined as the fraction of unique TCRs that were SARS-CoV-2-associated. Depth was defined as the fraction of total T cells that were SARS-CoV-2-associated. Using the MIRA data, every spike-specific TCR was mapped to the spike region that the TCR reacted to and assigned to either a CD4 or a CD8 class. Log10-transformed breadth and depth values were compared by one-way ANOVA with Sidak's multiple comparisons tests. TCRdb obtained this table from immuneACCESS and retained in-frame rearrangements with V and J assigned. These tables miss some clones; where compared with another copy, unresolved V genes account for less than half of the shortfall, and the remainder is unexplained. The D gene and trimming were derived from the DNA, and the V and J assignments and clone size from that table. This sample comprises 90,000 to 120,000 clones, around nine tenths of them detected only once. Of the sample, less than 7.5% is held by the ten largest clones.

What the time point label conveys for this sample: about 28 days (+/-7) after the second vaccine dose. Because spike-specific TCR depth and breadth did not differ between the two schedules, AZD1222 recipients who got a second dose at roughly 4 weeks were pooled with those who got a second dose at roughly 12 weeks. Samples from vaccinated people were obtained from the UK trials COV001 and COV002, which included a single-blind randomized controlled phase 2/3 trial of AZD1222 (ChAdOx1 nCoV-19) in healthy adults. Trial participant PBMC samples were collected at day 0 and day 28 after the second dose for TCRbeta chain sequencing.

Sequences were derived from peripheral blood, sampled 28 days after the second AZD1222 dose. The receptor chain draws on TRBV5-5 and TRBJ1-1; TRBD1 matches 8 bases in the middle. This sequence originates from an adult who received the AZD1222 COVID-19 vaccine. CDR3 region: CASRGTGQLRNTEAFF. In nucleotides, the sequence is TGTGCCAGCAGGGGGACAGGACAGCTCCGGAACACTGAAGCTTTCTTT.